The clone carrying this T cell receptor beta chain was found many times. As yet, its antigen is unknown. This sample was included in a study of T cells after yellow fever vaccination. Overall study: Fractions of low cell number were prepared using SMART-Seq v4 Ultra Low Input. Overall study findings and caveats: Just a small share of clonotypes turned up in the CD4 compartment as well as the CD8 compartment.

TCRdb analysed the 5' RACE reads with MiXCR anew, one entry per CDR3 protein. There are roughly 350,000 distinct CDR3 sequences in the sample; 4.1% occur only once, and around 24% lies in the top ten. The ends lost 4 bases at V and 5 bases at J; junction bases unmatched: 6. CDR3 size: 14 residues. Germline values: CDR1 SGHRS, CDR2 YFSETQ. The input for sequencing was PBMCs, taken 5 days after the yellow fever booster vaccination. The chain is built from TRBV5-1 and TRBJ2-7, with 10 bases that match TRBD2. The TCR originated in a man younger than 30 who received the YFV17D yellow fever vaccine. The CDR3 spells CASSGGLAADEQYF. The DNA of the CDR3 is TGCGCCAGCAGCGGCGGACTAGCGGCTGACGAGCAGTACTTC.